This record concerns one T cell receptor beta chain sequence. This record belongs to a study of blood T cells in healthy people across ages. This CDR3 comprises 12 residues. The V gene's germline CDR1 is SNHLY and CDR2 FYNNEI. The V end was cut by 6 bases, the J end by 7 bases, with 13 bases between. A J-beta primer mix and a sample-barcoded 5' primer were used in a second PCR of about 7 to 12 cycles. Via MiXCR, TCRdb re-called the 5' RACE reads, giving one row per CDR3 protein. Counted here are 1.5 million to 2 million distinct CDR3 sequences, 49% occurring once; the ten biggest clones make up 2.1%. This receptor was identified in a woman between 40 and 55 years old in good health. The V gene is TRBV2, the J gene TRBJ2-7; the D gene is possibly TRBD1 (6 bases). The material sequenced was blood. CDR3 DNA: TGTGCCAGCAGCCCACAGGGACGAGAGCAGTACTTC. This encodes CASSPQGREQYF.